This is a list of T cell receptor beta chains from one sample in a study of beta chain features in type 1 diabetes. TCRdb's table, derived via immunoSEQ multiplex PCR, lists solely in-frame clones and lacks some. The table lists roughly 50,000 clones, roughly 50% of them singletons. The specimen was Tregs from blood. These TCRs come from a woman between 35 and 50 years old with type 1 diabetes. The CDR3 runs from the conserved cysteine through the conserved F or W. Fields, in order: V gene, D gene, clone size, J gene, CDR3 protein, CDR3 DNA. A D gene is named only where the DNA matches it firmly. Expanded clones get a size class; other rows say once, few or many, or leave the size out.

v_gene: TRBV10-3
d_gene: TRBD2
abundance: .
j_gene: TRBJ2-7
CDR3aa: CAISDQRGAYEQYF
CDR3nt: TGTGCCATCAGTGACCAGCGGGGTGCCTACGAGCAGTACTTC

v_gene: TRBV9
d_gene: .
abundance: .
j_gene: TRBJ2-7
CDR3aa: CASGGNSYEQYF
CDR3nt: TGTGCCAGCGGGGGCAACTCCTACGAGCAGTACTTC

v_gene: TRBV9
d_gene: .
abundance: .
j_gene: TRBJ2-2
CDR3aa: CASSVGDRPGELFF
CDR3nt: TGTGCCAGCAGCGTAGGAGACAGGCCCGGGGAGCTGTTTTTT

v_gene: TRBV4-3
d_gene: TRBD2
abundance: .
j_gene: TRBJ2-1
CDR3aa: CASSQMTSGGRDEQFF
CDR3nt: TGCGCCAGCAGCCAGATGACTAGCGGGGGTCGGGATGAGCAGTTCTTC

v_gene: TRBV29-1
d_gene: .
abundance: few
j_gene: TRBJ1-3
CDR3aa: CSVELRSRENTIYF
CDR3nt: TGCAGCGTTGAATTACGGTCCCGGGAAAACACCATATATTTT

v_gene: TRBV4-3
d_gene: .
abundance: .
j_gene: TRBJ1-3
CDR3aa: CASSQDSSSGNTIYF
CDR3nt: TGCGCCAGCAGCCAAGATAGCAGCTCTGGAAACACCATATATTTT

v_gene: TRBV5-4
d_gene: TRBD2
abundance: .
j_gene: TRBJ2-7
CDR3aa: CASSRELAATYEQYF
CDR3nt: TGTGCCAGCAGTCGTGAACTAGCGGCCACCTACGAGCAGTACTTC

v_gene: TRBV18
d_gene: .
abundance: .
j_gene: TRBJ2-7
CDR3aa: CASRGMYEQYF
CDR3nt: TGTGCCAGCCGAGGGATGTACGAGCAGTACTTC

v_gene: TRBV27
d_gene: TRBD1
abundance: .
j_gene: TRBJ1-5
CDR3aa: CASRPRQGLWQPQHF
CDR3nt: TGTGCCAGCAGACCCAGACAGGGGTTATGGCAGCCCCAGCATTTT

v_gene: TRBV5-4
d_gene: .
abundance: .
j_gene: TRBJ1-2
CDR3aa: CASRPLQGPYGYTF
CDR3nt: TGTGCCAGCAGACCCCTTCAGGGGCCCTATGGCTACACCTTC

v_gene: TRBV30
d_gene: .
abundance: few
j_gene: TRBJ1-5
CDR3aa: CAWGVTGNQPQHF
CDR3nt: TGTGCCTGGGGCGTCACAGGGAATCAGCCCCAGCATTTT

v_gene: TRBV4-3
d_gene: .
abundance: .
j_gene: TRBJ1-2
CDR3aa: CASSQEHWQFYGYTF
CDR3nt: TGCGCCAGCAGCCAAGAACATTGGCAGTTCTATGGCTACACCTTC

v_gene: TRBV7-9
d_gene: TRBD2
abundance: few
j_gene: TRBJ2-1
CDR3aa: CASSLVSGRSFF
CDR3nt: TGTGCCAGCAGCTTAGTTAGCGGGAGGTCGTTCTTC

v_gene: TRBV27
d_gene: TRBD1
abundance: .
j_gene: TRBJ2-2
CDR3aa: CASSFWTGGFGELFF
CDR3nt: TGTGCCAGCAGTTTCTGGACAGGGGGCTTCGGGGAGCTGTTTTTT

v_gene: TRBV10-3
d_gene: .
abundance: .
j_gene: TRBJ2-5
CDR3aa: CAISGGYQETQYF
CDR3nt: TGTGCCATCAGCGGCGGATACCAAGAGACCCAGTACTTC

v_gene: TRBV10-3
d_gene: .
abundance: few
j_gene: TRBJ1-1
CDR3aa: CAISESTGKTEAFF
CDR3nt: TGTGCCATCAGTGAGTCTACAGGGAAAACTGAAGCTTTCTTT

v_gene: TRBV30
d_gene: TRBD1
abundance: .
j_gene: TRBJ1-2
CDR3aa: CASQPGTGLTGYTF
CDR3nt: TGTGCCTCCCAGCCGGGGACAGGGCTAACGGGCTACACCTTC

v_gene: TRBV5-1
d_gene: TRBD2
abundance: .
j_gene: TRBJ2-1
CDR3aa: CASSRLAGDDEQFF
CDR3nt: TGCGCCAGCAGCAGACTAGCGGGAGACGATGAGCAGTTCTTC

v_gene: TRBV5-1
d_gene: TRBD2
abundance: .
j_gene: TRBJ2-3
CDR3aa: CASSTSGGGVSTDTQYF
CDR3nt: TGCGCCAGCAGCACCTCCGGCGGGGGGGTCAGCACAGATACGCAGTATTTT

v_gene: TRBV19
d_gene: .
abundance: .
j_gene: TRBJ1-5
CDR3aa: CASSPQGGNQPQHF
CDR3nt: TGTGCCAGTAGTCCACAGGGTGGCAATCAGCCCCAGCATTTT

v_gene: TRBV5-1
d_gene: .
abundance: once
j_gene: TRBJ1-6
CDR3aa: CASSSERVGSPLHF
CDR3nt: TGCGCCAGCAGCTCCGAGAGGGTAGGATCACCCCTCCACTTT

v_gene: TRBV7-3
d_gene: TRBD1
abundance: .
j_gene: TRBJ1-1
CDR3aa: CASSPQQGAAEAFF
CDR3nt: TGTGCCAGCAGCCCTCAACAGGGGGCCGCTGAAGCTTTCTTT

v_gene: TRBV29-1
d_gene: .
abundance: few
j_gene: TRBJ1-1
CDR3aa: CSVSLTVKNTEAFF
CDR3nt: TGCAGCGTTTCTCTGACAGTTAAGAACACTGAAGCTTTCTTT

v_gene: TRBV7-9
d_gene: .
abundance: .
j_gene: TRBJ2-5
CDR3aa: CASSSVRDAETQYF
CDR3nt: TGTGCCAGCAGCTCGGTGCGGGACGCAGAGACCCAGTACTTC

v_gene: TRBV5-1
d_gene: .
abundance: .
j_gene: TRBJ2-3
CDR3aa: CASSFPGYTDTQYF
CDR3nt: TGCGCCAGCAGCTTCCCAGGGTACACAGATACGCAGTATTTT

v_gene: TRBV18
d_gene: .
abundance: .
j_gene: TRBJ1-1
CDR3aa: CASSPNRADINTEAFF
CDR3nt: TGTGCCAGCTCACCGAATCGCGCGGACATAAACACTGAAGCTTTCTTT

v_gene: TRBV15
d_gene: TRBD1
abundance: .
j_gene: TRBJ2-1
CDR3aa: CATSLRTGPYNEQFF
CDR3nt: TGTGCCACCAGTCTCCGGACAGGTCCCTACAATGAGCAGTTCTTC

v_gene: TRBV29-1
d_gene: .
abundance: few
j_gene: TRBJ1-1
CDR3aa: CSLGGNTEAFF
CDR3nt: TGCAGCCTTGGCGGGAACACTGAAGCTTTCTTT

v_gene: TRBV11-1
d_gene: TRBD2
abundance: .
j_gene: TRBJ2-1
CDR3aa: CASSQKTTSGRADEQFF
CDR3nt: TGTGCCAGCAGCCAAAAAACCACTAGCGGGAGGGCCGATGAGCAGTTCTTC

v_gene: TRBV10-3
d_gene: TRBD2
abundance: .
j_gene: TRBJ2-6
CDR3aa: CAISDYWVAGDRSGANVLTF
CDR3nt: TGTGCCATCAGTGACTACTGGGTAGCGGGAGATCGCTCTGGGGCCAACGTCCTGACTTTC

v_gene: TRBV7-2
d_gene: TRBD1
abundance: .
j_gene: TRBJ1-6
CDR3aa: CASSFGTGGSPLHF
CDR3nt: TGTGCCAGCAGCTTCGGGACAGGGGGGTCACCCCTCCACTTT

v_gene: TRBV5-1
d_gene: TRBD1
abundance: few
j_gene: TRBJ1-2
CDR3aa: CASAGGGQGTGYTF
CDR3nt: TGCGCCAGCGCCGGCGGAGGACAGGGGACGGGCTACACCTTC

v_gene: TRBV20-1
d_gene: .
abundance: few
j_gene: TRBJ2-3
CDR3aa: CSAIGTDTQYF
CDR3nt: TGCAGTGCCATAGGCACAGATACGCAGTATTTT

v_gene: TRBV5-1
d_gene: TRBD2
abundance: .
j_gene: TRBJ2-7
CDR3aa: CASSLTSGGVYEQYF
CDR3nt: TGCGCCAGCAGCTTAACTAGCGGGGGGGTGTACGAGCAGTACTTC

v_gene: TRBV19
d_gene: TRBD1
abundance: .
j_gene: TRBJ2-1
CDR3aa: CASKSGQGDRRYNEQFF
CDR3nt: TGTGCCAGTAAATCCGGCCAGGGGGACCGGCGTTACAATGAGCAGTTCTTC

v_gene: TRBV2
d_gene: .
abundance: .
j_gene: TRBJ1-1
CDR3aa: CASITGSAYTEAFF
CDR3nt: TGTGCCAGCATCACAGGGAGTGCGTACACTGAAGCTTTCTTT

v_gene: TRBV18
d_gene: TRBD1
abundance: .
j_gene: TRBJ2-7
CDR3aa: CASSPGQGTSYEQYF
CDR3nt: TGTGCCAGCTCACCAGGACAGGGGACCTCCTACGAGCAGTACTTC

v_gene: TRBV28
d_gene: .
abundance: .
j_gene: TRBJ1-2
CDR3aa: CASSTSYGGGYTF
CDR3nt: TGTGCCAGCAGTACGAGCTACGGAGGGGGCTACACCTTC

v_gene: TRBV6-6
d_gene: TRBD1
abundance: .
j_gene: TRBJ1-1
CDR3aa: CASSSGQGAAAFF
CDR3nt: TGTGCCAGCAGTTCCGGACAGGGGGCAGCGGCTTTCTTT

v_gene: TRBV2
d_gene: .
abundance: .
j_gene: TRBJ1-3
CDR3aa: CASSEVGPPDGNTIYF
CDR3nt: TGTGCCAGCAGTGAGGTGGGGCCCCCTGATGGAAACACCATATATTTT

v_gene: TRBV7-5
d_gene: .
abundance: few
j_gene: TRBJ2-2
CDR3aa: CARSLRWQMRYVELFF
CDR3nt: TGTGCCAGAAGCTTACGGTGGCAGATGCGGTACGTGGAGCTGTTTTTT

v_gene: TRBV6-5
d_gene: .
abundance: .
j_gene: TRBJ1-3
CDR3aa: CASSYSGGTGNTIYF
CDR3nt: TGTGCCAGCAGTTACTCGGGGGGGACTGGAAACACCATATATTTT

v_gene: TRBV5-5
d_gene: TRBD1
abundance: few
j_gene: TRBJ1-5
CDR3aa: CASSSRTGNNQPQHF
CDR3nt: TGTGCCAGCAGTAGTCGGACAGGGAACAATCAGCCCCAGCATTTT

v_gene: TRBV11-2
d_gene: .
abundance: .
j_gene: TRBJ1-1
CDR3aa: CASSLEVAGVTEAFF
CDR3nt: TGTGCCAGCAGCTTAGAGGTTGCAGGGGTGACTGAAGCTTTCTTT

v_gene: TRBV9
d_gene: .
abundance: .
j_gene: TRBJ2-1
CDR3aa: CASSVWSGLYNEQFF
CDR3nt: TGTGCCAGCAGCGTATGGTCAGGACTTTACAATGAGCAGTTCTTC

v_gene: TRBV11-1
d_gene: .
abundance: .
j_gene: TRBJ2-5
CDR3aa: CASSSQRPQGQTQYF
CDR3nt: TGTGCCAGCAGCTCCCAGCGCCCTCAGGGGCAGACCCAGTACTTC

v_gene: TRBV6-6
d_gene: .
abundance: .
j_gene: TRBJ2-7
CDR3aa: CAMGTGYYEQYF
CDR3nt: TGTGCCATGGGCACAGGGTACTACGAGCAGTACTTC

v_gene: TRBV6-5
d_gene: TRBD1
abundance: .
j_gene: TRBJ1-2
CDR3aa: CASSYRDRLYYGYTF
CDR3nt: TGTGCCAGCAGTTATCGGGACAGACTATACTATGGCTACACCTTC

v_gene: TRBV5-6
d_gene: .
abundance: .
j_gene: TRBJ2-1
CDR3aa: CASSLGREPYNEQFF
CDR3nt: TGTGCCAGCAGCTTGGGCAGGGAACCCTACAATGAGCAGTTCTTC

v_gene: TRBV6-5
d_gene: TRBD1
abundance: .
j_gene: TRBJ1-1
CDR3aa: CASSYEGQTEAFF
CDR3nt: TGTGCCAGCAGTTACGAGGGACAGACTGAAGCTTTCTTT